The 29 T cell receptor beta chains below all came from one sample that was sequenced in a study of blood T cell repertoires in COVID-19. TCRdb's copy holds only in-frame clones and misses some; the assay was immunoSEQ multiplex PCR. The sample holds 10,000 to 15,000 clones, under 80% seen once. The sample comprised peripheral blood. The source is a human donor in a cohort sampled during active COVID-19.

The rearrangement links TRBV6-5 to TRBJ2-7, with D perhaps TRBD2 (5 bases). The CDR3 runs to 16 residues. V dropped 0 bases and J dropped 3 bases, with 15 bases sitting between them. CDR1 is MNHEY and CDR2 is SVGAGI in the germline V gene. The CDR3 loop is CASSYSTYWGDYEQYF. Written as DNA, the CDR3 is TGTGCCAGCAGTTACTCGACGTATTGGGGAGACTACGAGCAGTACTTC.

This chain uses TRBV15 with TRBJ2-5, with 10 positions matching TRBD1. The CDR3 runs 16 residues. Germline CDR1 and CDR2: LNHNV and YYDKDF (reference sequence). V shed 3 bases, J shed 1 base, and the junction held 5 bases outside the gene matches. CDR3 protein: CATSRPTGGLQETQYF. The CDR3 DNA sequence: TGTGCCACCAGCAGGCCGACAGGGGGCCTCCAAGAGACCCAGTACTTC. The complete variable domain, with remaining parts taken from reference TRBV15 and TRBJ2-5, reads DAMVIQNPRYQVTQFGKPVTLSCSQTLNHNVMYWYQQKSSQAPKLLFHYYDKDFNNEADTPDNFQSRRPNTSFCFLDIRSPGLGDTAMYLCATSRPTGGLQETQYFGPGTRLLVL.

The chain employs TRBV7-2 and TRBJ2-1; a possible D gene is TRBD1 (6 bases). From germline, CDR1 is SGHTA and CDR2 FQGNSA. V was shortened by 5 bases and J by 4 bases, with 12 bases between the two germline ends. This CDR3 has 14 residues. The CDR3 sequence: CASSPATGYNEQFF. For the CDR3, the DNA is TGTGCCAGCAGCCCGGCGACAGGATACAATGAGCAGTTCTTC.

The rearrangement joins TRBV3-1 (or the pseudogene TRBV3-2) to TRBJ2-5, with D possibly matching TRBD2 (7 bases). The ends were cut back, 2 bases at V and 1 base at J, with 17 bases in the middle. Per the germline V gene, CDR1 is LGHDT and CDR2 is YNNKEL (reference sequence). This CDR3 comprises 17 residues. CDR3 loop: CASSQNAGAFGQETQYF. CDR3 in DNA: TGTGCCAGCAGCCAAAACGCGGGGGCGTTTGGCCAAGAGACCCAGTACTTC.

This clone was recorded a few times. The CDR3 DNA follows: TGTGCCAGCAGTGACAGGGGGAACACCGGGGAGCTGTTTTTT. It yields the protein CASSDRGNTGELFF. The chain has TRBV6-1 and TRBJ2-2, with a possible D match to TRBD1 (6 bases). CDR3 length: 14 amino acids. Germline-derived CDR1 and CDR2 are MNHNS and SASEGT. With 3 bases removed from V and 1 base from J, the gap between germline ends came to 6 bases.

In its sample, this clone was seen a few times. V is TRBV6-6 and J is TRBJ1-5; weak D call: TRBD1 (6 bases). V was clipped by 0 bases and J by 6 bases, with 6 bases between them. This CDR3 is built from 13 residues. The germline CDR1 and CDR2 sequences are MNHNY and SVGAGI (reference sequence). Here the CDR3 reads CASSYSTGQPQHF. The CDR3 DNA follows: TGTGCCAGCAGTTACTCGACAGGTCAGCCCCAGCATTTT.

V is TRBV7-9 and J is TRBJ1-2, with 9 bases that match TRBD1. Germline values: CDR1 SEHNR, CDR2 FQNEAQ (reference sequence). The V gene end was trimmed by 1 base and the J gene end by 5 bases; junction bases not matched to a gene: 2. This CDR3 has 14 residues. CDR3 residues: CASSLVGQGYGYTF. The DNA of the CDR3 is TGTGCCAGCAGCTTAGTGGGACAGGGATATGGCTACACCTTC.

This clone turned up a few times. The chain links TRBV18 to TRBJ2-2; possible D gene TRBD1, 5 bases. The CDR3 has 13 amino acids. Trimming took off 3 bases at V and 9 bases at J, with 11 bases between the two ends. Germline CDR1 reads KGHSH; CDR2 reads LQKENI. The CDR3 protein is CASSPTQGRELFF. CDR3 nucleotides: TGTGCCAGCTCACCTACCCAGGGCCGGGAGCTGTTTTTT.

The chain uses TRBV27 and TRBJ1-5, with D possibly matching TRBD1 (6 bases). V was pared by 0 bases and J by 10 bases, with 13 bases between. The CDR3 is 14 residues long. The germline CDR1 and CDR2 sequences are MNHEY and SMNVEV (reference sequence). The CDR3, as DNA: TGTGCCAGCAGTTTATCCCCCGGGGGGCATCCCCAGCATTTT. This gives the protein CASSLSPGGHPQHF.

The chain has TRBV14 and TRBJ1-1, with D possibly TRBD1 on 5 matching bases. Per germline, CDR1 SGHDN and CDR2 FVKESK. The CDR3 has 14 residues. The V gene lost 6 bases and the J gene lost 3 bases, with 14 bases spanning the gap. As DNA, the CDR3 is TGTGCCAGCAGTCGAGACAGCTGGTACACTGAAGCTTTCTTT. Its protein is CASSRDSWYTEAFF.

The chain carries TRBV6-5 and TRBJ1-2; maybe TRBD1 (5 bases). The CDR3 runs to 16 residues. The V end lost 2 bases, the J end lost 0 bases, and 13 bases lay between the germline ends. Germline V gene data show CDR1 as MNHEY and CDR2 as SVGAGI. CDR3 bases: TGTGCCAGCAGTTACACGACAGAAGGAGCTAACTATGGCTACACCTTC. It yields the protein CASSYTTEGANYGYTF.

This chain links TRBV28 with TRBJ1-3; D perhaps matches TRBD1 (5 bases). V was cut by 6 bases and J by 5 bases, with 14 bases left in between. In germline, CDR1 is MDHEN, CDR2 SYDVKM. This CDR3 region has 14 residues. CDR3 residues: CASSADGARNTIYF. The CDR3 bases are TGTGCCAGCAGCGCCGATGGGGCTAGAAACACCATATATTTT. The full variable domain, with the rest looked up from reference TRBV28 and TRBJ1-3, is DVKVTQSSRYLVKRTGEKVFLECVQDMDHENMFWYRQDPGLGLRLIYFSYDVKMKEKGDIPEGYSVSREKKERFSLILESASTNQTSMYLCASSADGARNTIYFGEGSWLTVV.

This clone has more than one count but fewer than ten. The CDR3 DNA reads as TGTGCCAGCAGTTACGTGGGCAGGGGGGACTCGAATGAGCAGTTCTTC. Amino acid sequence: CASSYVGRGDSNEQFF. The chain links TRBV6-5 to TRBJ2-1, with D possibly TRBD1 on 7 matching bases. Trimming removed 2 bases from V and 7 bases from J, with 18 bases in between. Germline V CDR1 and CDR2: MNHEY, SVGAGI. This CDR3 contains 16 residues.

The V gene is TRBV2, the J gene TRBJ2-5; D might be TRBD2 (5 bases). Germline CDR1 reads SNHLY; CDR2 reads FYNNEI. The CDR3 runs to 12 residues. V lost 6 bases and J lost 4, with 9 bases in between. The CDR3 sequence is CASRVGGETQYF. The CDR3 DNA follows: TGTGCCAGCAGGGTAGGAGGAGAGACCCAGTACTTC.

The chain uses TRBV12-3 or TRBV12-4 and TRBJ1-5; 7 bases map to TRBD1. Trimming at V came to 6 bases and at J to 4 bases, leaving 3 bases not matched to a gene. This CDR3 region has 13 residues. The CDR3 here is CASRTGLNQPQHF. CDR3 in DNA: TGTGCCAGCAGGACAGGGTTAAATCAGCCCCAGCATTTT.

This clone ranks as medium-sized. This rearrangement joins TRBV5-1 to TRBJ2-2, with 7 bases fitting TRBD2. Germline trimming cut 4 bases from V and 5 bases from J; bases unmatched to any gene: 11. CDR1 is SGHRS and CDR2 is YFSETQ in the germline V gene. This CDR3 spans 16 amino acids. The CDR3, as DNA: TGCGCCAGCAGCGCCCCGGGACTACGGACGACCGGGGAGCTGTTTTTT. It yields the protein CASSAPGLRTTGELFF.

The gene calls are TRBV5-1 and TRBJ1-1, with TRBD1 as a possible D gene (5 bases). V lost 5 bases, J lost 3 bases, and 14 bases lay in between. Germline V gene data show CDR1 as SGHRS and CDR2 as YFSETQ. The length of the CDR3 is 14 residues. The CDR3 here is CASRGGTGDTEAFF. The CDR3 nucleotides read TGCGCCAGCAGGGGGGGGACCGGGGACACTGAAGCTTTCTTT.

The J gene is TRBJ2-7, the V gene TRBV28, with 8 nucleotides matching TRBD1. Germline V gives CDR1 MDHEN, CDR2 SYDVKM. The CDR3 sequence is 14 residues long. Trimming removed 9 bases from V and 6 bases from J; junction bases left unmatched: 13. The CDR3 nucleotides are TGTGCCAGTTATTCTACCGACAGGGGAGGCGAGCAGTACTTC. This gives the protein CASYSTDRGGEQYF. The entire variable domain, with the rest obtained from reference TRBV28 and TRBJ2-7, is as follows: DVKVTQSSRYLVKRTGEKVFLECVQDMDHENMFWYRQDPGLGLRLIYFSYDVKMKEKGDIPEGYSVSREKKERFSLILESASTNQTSMYLCASYSTDRGGEQYFGPGTRLTVT.

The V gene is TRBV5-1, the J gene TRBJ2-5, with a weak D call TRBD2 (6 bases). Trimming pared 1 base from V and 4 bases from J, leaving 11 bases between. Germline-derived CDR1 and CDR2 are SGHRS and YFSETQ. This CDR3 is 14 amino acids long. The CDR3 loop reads CASSLPEGPETQYF. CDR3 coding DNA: TGCGCCAGCAGCTTGCCGGAGGGCCCAGAGACCCAGTACTTC.

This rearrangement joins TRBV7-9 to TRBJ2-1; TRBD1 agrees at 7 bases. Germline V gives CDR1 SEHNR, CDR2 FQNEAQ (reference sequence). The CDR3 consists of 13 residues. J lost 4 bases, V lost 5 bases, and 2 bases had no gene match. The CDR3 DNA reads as TGTGCCAGCAGCCGGACAGGTTACAATGAGCAGTTCTTC. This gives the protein CASSRTGYNEQFF. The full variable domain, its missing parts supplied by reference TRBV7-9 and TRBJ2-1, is DTGVSQNPRHKITKRGQNVTFRCDPISEHNRLYWYRQTLGQGPEFLTYFQNEAQLEKSRLLSDRFSAERPKGSFSTLEIQRTEQGDSAMYLCASSRTGYNEQFFGPGTRLTVL.

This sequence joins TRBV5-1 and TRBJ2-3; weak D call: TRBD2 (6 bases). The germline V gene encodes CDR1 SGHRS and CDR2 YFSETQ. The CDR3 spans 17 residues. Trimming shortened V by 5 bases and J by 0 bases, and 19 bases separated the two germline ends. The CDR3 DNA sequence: TGCGCCAGCAGGTATGGCAGGGACTCTCGTAGCACAGATACGCAGTATTTT. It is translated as CASRYGRDSRSTDTQYF. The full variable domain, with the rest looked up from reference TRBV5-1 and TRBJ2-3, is KAGVTQTPRYLIKTRGQQVTLSCSPISGHRSVSWYQQTPGQGLQFLFEYFSETQRNKGNFPGRFSGRQFSNSRSEMNVSTLELGDSALYLCASRYGRDSRSTDTQYFGPGTRLTVL.

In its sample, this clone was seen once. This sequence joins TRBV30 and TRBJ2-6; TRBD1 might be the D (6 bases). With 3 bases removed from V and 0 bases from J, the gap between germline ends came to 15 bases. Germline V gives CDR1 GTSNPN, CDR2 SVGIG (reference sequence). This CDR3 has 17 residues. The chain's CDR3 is CAWRKIGGNSGANVLTF. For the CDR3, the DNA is TGTGCCTGGAGAAAAATAGGGGGTAACTCTGGGGCCAACGTCCTGACTTTC.

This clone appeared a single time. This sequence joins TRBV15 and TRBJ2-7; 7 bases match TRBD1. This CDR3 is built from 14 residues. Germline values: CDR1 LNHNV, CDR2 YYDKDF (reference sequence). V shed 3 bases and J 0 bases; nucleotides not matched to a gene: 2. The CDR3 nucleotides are TGTGCCACCAGCAGGGGGGACAGCTCCTACGAGCAGTACTTC. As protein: CATSRGDSSYEQYF.

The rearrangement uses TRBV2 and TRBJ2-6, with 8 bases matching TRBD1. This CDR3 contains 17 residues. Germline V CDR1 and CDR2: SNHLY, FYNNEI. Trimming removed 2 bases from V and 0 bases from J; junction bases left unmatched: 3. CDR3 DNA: TGTGCCAGCAGTGAAAGGACAGGGAGCTCTGGGGCCAACGTCCTGACTTTC. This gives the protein CASSERTGSSGANVLTF.

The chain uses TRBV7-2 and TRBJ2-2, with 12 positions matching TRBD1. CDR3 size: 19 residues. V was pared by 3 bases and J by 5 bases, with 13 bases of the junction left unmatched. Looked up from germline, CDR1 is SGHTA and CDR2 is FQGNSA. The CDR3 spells CASSFDPGQGAMRTGELFF. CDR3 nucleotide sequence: TGTGCCAGCAGCTTCGATCCGGGACAGGGGGCCATGAGGACCGGGGAGCTGTTTTTT.

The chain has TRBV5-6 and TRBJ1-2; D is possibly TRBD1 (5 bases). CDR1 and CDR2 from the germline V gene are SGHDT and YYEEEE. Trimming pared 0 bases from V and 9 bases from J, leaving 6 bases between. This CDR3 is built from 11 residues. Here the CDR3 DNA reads TGTGCCAGCAGCTTGGAGGGGAGCTACACCTTC. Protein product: CASSLEGSYTF.

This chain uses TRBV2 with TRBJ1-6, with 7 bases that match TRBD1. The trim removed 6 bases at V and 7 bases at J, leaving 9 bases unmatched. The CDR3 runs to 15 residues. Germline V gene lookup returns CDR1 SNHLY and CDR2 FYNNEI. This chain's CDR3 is CASRDSTGANSPLHF. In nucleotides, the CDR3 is TGTGCCAGCAGGGATAGCACAGGGGCGAATTCACCCCTCCACTTT.

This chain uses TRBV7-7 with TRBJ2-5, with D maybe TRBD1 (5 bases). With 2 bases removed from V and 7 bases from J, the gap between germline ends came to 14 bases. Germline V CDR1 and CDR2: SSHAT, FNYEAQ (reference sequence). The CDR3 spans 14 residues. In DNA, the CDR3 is TGTGCCAGCAGCTTAACGTTCCGGCAGGGGACCCAGTACTTC. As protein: CASSLTFRQGTQYF.

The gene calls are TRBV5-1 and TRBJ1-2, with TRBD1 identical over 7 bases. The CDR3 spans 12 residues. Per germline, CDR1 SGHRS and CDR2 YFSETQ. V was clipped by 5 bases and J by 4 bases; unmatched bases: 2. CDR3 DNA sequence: TGCGCCAGCAGGCGGGACAGCTATGGCTACACCTTC. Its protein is CASRRDSYGYTF.